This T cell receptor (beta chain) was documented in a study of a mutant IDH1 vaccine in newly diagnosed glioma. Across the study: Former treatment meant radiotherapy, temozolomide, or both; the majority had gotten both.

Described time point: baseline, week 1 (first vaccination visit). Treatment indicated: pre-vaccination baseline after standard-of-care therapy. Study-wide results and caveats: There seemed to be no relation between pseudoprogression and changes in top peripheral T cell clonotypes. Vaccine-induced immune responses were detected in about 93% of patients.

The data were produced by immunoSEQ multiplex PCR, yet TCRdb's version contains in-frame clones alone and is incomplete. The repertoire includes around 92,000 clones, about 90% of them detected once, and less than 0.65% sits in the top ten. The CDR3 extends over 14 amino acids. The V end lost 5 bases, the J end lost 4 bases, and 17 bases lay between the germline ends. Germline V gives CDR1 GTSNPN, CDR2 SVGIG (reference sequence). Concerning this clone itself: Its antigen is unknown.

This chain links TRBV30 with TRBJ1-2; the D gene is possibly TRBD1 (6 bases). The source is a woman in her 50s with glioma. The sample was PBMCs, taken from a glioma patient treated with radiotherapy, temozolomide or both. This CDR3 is CAWDWADRPYGYTF. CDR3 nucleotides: TGTGCCTGGGATTGGGCGGACAGACCCTATGGCTACACCTTC.